This passage covers 12 T cell receptor beta chains from one sample sequenced in a study of PD-L1 blockade in urothelial cancer. Measured with immunoSEQ multiplex PCR; TCRdb has only the in-frame clones, and not every one. The sample has around 80,000 clones; about 90% are singletons. The input for sequencing was PBMCs, taken around atezolizumab (anti-PD-L1) treatment. All receptors come from a woman in her 70s with urothelial cancer.

V and J are TRBV9 and TRBJ2-1, with D perhaps matching TRBD2 (6 bases). Trimming stripped 3 bases from V and 3 bases from J, with 19 bases between. CDR3 length: 17 residues. Germline values: CDR1 SGDLS, CDR2 YYNGEE. CDR3 nucleotides: TGTGCCAGCAGCGCCTCATTAAGGAGGGGAGACTACAATGAGCAGTTCTTC. Protein product: CASSASLRRGDYNEQFF.

The J gene is TRBJ2-7, the V gene TRBV5-6; 10 nucleotides align to TRBD2. CDR1 and CDR2 from the germline V gene are SGHDT and YYEEEE. This CDR3 region has 18 residues. J was trimmed by 1 base and V by 1 base; bases with no gene match: 11. The CDR3 DNA reads as TGTGCCAGCAGCTTGACTGCCCCGACTAGCGGGCTATCCTACGAGCAGTACTTC. Translated: CASSLTAPTSGLSYEQYF.

The V and J genes are TRBV4-1 and TRBJ1-4; tentatively, D is TRBD1 (5 bases). Germline-derived CDR1 and CDR2 are MGHRA and YSYEKL. Trimming pared 5 bases from V and 8 bases from J, leaving 21 bases between. The CDR3 spans 16 residues. CDR3 nucleotide sequence: TGCGCCAGCAGCAGGTTTGGGGGGTCGGTAAAGGAAAAACTGTTTTTT. This encodes CASSRFGGSVKEKLFF.

Only a few counts were recorded for this clone. The rearrangement links TRBV5-1 to TRBJ1-1; 8 bases are shared with TRBD1. CDR1 and CDR2 from the germline V gene are SGHRS and YFSETQ. The CDR3 length is 14 residues. V was clipped by 4 bases and J by 0 bases; unmatched bases: 2. CDR3 DNA sequence: TGCGCCAGCAGCGTGGGACAGGTGAACACTGAAGCTTTCTTT. Translation: CASSVGQVNTEAFF.

The V call is TRBV2, the J call TRBJ2-3, with a weak D call TRBD2 (7 bases). The germline V and J ends were trimmed by 2 bases and 4 bases, with 13 bases remaining between them. Germline V gene data show CDR1 as SNHLY and CDR2 as FYNNEI. The CDR3 has 15 residues. The CDR3 reads CASSENVGGPDTQYF. CDR3 coding DNA: TGTGCCAGCAGTGAAAATGTGGGGGGGCCAGATACGCAGTATTTT.

CDR3 in DNA: TGTGCCAGCAGCGAACAGGGCCTTCGCACAGATACGCAGTATTTT. It encodes CASSEQGLRTDTQYF. This chain connects TRBV11-1 to TRBJ2-3, with D maybe TRBD1 (6 bases). The CDR3 loop spans 15 amino acids. V lost 5 bases and J lost 1, with 13 bases in between. CDR1 SGHAT and CDR2 FQDESV come from the germline V gene (reference sequence).

This chain uses TRBV9 with TRBJ1-4; a possible D gene is TRBD1 (6 bases). CDR3 length equals 16 residues. Trimming removed 4 bases at V and 0 bases at J, with 13 bases between. CDR1 is SGDLS, CDR2 YYNGEE, per germline. CDR3 amino acids: CASSLAGGSTNEKLFF. DNA for the CDR3: TGTGCCAGCAGCCTCGCGGGGGGCTCAACTAATGAAAAACTGTTTTTT.

J is TRBJ1-4 and V is TRBV2, with D perhaps TRBD1 (6 bases). The CDR3 has 16 residues. In germline, CDR1 is SNHLY, CDR2 FYNNEI. V gave up 5 bases and J gave up 2 bases, with 15 bases separating them. The CDR3 coding sequence is TGTGCCAGCAGTCGGGACACTGTGGCCACTAATGAAAAACTGTTTTTT. Translating gives CASSRDTVATNEKLFF.

V and J are TRBV7-9 and TRBJ1-2; 7 nucleotides agree with TRBD1. Germline V gene sequence: CDR1 SEHNR, CDR2 FQNEAQ (reference sequence). J was trimmed by 4 bases and V by 1 base; bases with no gene match: 3. The length of the CDR3 is 14 residues. CDR3: CASSLEGGGYGYTF. The CDR3 nucleotides read TGTGCCAGCAGCTTAGAAGGGGGCGGCTATGGCTACACCTTC.

The chain combines TRBV15 with TRBJ2-3; 7 nucleotides agree with TRBD1. Germline lookup yields CDR1 LNHNV and CDR2 YYDKDF (reference sequence). V gave up 3 bases and J gave up 1 base; unmatched junction bases: 4. The CDR3 sequence is 15 residues long. CDR3 in DNA: TGTGCCACCAGCAGGAAAGACAGGGGCACAGATACGCAGTATTTT. Amino acid sequence: CATSRKDRGTDTQYF.

V is TRBV5-4 and J is TRBJ2-1, with 14 nucleotides matching TRBD2. Germline values: CDR1 SGHNT, CDR2 YYREEE (reference sequence). Germline trimming cut 4 bases from V and 15 bases from J; bases unmatched to any gene: 6. CDR3 length: 13 amino acids. The CDR3 nucleotides read TGTGCCAGCAGCACGGGACTAGCGGGAGACCGGTTCTTC. It codes for CASSTGLAGDRFF.

The chain carries TRBV19 and TRBJ2-7; 8 bases map to TRBD1. The CDR3 runs to 13 residues. The V and J ends lost 8 bases and 3 bases, in that order; junction bases with no gene match: 6. Germline V gene lookup returns CDR1 LNHDA and CDR2 SQIVND (reference sequence). The CDR3 is CASGQGLLYEQYF. CDR3 bases: TGTGCCAGTGGACAGGGCTTACTCTACGAGCAGTACTTC. Drawing the rest from reference TRBV19 and TRBJ2-7, the complete variable domain is DGGITQSPKYLFRKEGQNVTLSCEQNLNHDAMYWYRQDPGQGLRLIYYSQIVNDFQKGDIAEGYSVSREKKESFPLTVTSAQKNPTAFYLCASGQGLLYEQYFGPGTRLTVT.